This TCR beta chain was retrieved from a study of post-analysis software for immune sequencing data. Study-level background: Included among the disease courses, which were recorded for the cohort, were relapsing-remitting, secondary progressive and progressive-relapsing multiple sclerosis.

Looked up from germline, CDR1 is SEHNR and CDR2 is FQNEAQ (reference sequence). There are 15 residues in the CDR3. Overall study results and limits: Multiple sclerosis was associated with a significant reduction in normalized Chao1 diversity relative to controls. Under F measure analysis, samples from one preparation batch co-clustered strongly. Roughly five TRBV segments appeared more often in patients than in controls, and TRBV5-6, TRBV5-1 and TRBV20-1 were among these.

Notes on this clonotype: Its antigen remains unidentified.

The TCR beta cDNA libraries carried unique molecular identifiers. Each CDR3 protein is one row after TCRdb ran MiXCR on the PCR reads. The sample lists hundreds of thousands of distinct CDR3 sequences; around 44% were seen once. What was sequenced was blood. The TCR was taken from a girl aged 5-17 years with multiple sclerosis. The rearrangement joins TRBV7-9 to TRBJ2-5; the match to TRBD1 covers 8 bases. The DNA end favors TRBJ2-7, so the J call may be wrong. In DNA form, the CDR3 reads TGTGCCAGCAACAAAGAGGTCAGGGGGCGGGACGAGCAGTACTTC. Translated, it gives CASNKEVRGRDEQYF.